The clone carrying this T cell receptor beta chain is labeled as medium-sized. The data stem from a study of early T cells in non-severe SARS-CoV-2 infection. Unique molecular identifier tags were affixed to discrete cDNA molecules. TCRdb passed the 5' RACE reads through MiXCR, listing each CDR3 protein once. This repertoire shows about 66,000 distinct CDR3 sequences, roughly 9.1% found once; its top ten account for roughly 3.2%. Germline assignment: CDR1 LGHDT and CDR2 YNNKEL (reference sequence). Trimming shortened V by 4 bases and J by 6 bases, and 13 bases separated the two germline ends. The CDR3 consists of 13 residues.

This clonotype originated in an adult who was a healthcare worker with PCR-confirmed SARS-CoV-2 infection or an uninfected control (not recorded which). This chain connects TRBV3-1 to TRBJ2-7; TRBD2 is a possible D gene (5 bases). The sample was whole blood. The CDR3 is CASSPRGRAEQYF. DNA of the CDR3: TGTGCCAGCAGCCCCCGGGGAAGGGCCGAGCAGTACTTC.